These 18 T cell receptor beta chains were all obtained from the same sample, sequenced in a study of response to subunit inactivated influenza vaccine. TCRdb re-called the RT-PCR reads with MiXCR, one entry per CDR3 protein. The sample holds more than 500,000 distinct CDR3 sequences, roughly 10% seen once. Another study also made use of these data, one on T cells expressing NK-cell markers. According to that study: Production of TCR beta cDNA relied on 5'RACE template switching with UMIs.

The material sequenced was PBMCs from blood, taken on the day of vaccination. These receptors all stem from a man aged 50 to 60 who received an inactivated influenza vaccine.

This clonotype has a count of ten or more. The chain is built from TRBV6-1 and TRBJ2-2; 9 nucleotides match TRBD1. From germline, CDR1 is MNHNS and CDR2 SASEGT. J gave up 6 bases and V 5 bases, and 4 bases lay outside the gene matches. The CDR3 has 14 amino acids. CDR3 sequence (DNA): TGTGCCAGCAGTAGGGGACAGGGTTCCGGGGAGCTGTTTTTT. This translates into CASSRGQGSGELFF.

This chain joins TRBV11-1 and TRBJ2-3, with no clear D. V dropped 2 bases and J dropped 3 bases, with 9 bases sitting between them. The germline V gene encodes CDR1 SGHAT and CDR2 FQDESV (reference sequence). This CDR3 has 14 residues. This CDR3 is CASSLTQTTDTQYF. The CDR3 DNA reads TGTGCCAGCAGCTTAACACAGACGACAGATACGCAGTATTTT. The full variable domain, rest sourced from reference TRBV11-1 and TRBJ2-3, is EAEVAQSPRYKITEKSQAVAFWCDPISGHATLYWYRQILGQGPELLVQFQDESVVDDSQLPKDRFSAERLKGVDSTLKIQPAELGDSAMYLCASSLTQTTDTQYFGPGTRLTVL.

V is TRBV5-5 and J is TRBJ2-1; D perhaps matches TRBD2 (6 bases). CDR1 and CDR2 (germline): SGHKS, YYEKEE (reference sequence). The ends were cut back, 3 bases at V and 9 bases at J, with 13 bases in the middle. The CDR3 loop spans 13 amino acids. Here the CDR3 DNA reads TGTGCCAGCAGCTCCTCGGACTATTCTGAGCAGTTCTTC. Residues: CASSSSDYSEQFF.

This clonotype has ten or more counts. The chain uses TRBV29-1 and TRBJ2-5; 8 nucleotides agree with TRBD1. There are 13 residues in the CDR3. Germline values: CDR1 SQVTM, CDR2 ANQGSEA. V was pared by 7 bases and J by 3 bases, with 7 bases of the junction left unmatched. This CDR3 is CSALDRAKETQYF. CDR3 in DNA: TGCAGCGCCCTGGACAGGGCGAAAGAGACCCAGTACTTC.

This clonotype was found a few times. V gene TRBV2 combines with J gene TRBJ2-3; the D gene could be TRBD1 or TRBD2 (5 bases each). CDR1 is SNHLY and CDR2 is FYNNEI in the germline V gene. The CDR3 totals 13 residues. Deletions cut 7 bases from V and 4 bases from J, with 12 bases between. CDR3 bases: TGTGCCAGCAAGATTTGGGGACCAGATACGCAGTATTTT. Translated: CASKIWGPDTQYF.

There are a few counts of this clonotype. The V gene is TRBV7-9, the J gene TRBJ1-1; tentative D call: TRBD1 (5 bases). V lost 5 bases and J 2 bases, leaving 12 bases between the germline ends. The germline V gene encodes CDR1 SEHNR and CDR2 FQNEAQ (reference sequence). This CDR3 is 14 amino acids long. CDR3 in DNA: TGTGCCAGCAGCGCGGGACGGATAAACACTGAAGCTTTCTTT. Translated: CASSAGRINTEAFF.

This clonotype was counted only a few times. J is TRBJ2-2 and V is TRBV12-3 or TRBV12-4; D is undetermined. This CDR3 spans 15 amino acids. Trimming took off 3 bases at V and 5 bases at J, with 13 bases between the two ends. The CDR3 DNA is TGTGCCAGCAGTTTTGGCACCCCGCCGACCGGGGAGCTGTTTTTT. It encodes CASSFGTPPTGELFF.

The sample holds a few counts of this clonotype. DNA of the CDR3: TGTGCCACCAGTGACCGCCCCCGGACCGGGGAGCTGTTTTTT. This gives the protein CATSDRPRTGELFF. The chain employs TRBV24-1 and TRBJ2-2; unclear D gene. Trimming pared 4 bases from V and 5 bases from J, leaving 10 bases between. Germline V gene sequence: CDR1 KGHDR, CDR2 SFDVKD. There are 14 residues in the CDR3.

V is TRBV12-3 or TRBV12-4 and J is TRBJ1-2; TRBD1 is a possible D gene (5 bases). Trimming removed 1 base from V and 4 bases from J, with 10 bases in between. The CDR3 runs 14 residues. The CDR3 DNA reads as TGTGCCAGCAGTTTAGTTGGGGACGCCTATGGCTACACCTTC. Translation: CASSLVGDAYGYTF.

The chain combines TRBV2 with TRBJ2-3; 7 bases fit TRBD2. V dropped 0 bases and J dropped 2; count of bases not matched to a gene: 5. Germline CDR1 and CDR2: SNHLY and FYNNEI. The CDR3 runs to 16 residues. The CDR3 DNA reads TGTGCCAGCAGTGAAGCTTCGCGGGGGTACACAGATACGCAGTATTTT. Translating gives CASSEASRGYTDTQYF.

This clonotype was recorded at least ten times. CDR3 protein: CASSSTDRSTDTQYF. CDR3 in DNA: TGCGCCAGCAGCTCGACAGACAGAAGCACAGATACGCAGTATTTT. The chain links TRBV5-1 to TRBJ2-3; the D gene is possibly TRBD1 (5 bases). With 3 bases removed from V and 0 bases from J, the gap between germline ends came to 11 bases. This CDR3 is 15 amino acids long. Germline V gene data show CDR1 as SGHRS and CDR2 as YFSETQ. The full variable domain, rest sourced from reference TRBV5-1 and TRBJ2-3, is KAGVTQTPRYLIKTRGQQVTLSCSPISGHRSVSWYQQTPGQGLQFLFEYFSETQRNKGNFPGRFSGRQFSNSRSEMNVSTLELGDSALYLCASSSTDRSTDTQYFGPGTRLTVL.

CDR3 loop: CASSTFTDTQYF. The CDR3 DNA follows: TGTGCCAGCAGCACTTTCACAGATACGCAGTATTTT. The chain is built from TRBV7-2 and TRBJ2-3; the D is unclear. Germline assignment: CDR1 SGHTA and CDR2 FQGNSA. Trimming removed 5 bases from V and 2 bases from J, with 5 bases in between. The CDR3 covers 12 residues.

The CDR3 DNA sequence: TGTGCCAGCAGTCCTCTCCCGTGGGACGAGCAGTACTTC. Residues: CASSPLPWDEQYF. This chain links TRBV12-3 or TRBV12-4 with TRBJ2-7; D unclear. Trimming stripped 5 bases from V and 5 bases from J, with 13 bases between. The CDR3 runs to 13 residues.

This clonotype was recorded at least ten times. The genes are TRBV12-3 or TRBV12-4 and TRBJ2-7; TRBD2 might be the D (5 bases). V gave up 6 bases and J gave up 3 bases, with 12 bases separating them. CDR3 length equals 13 residues. The CDR3 nucleotides are TGTGCCAGCAGCTGGGCAGAGGGCTACGAGCAGTACTTC. Translating it yields CASSWAEGYEQYF.

The chain employs TRBV12-3 or TRBV12-4 and TRBJ2-3; no definite D call. V lost 1 base and J lost 1, with 12 bases in between. This CDR3 region has 16 residues. In DNA form, the CDR3 reads TGTGCCAGCAGTTTAGGAGCCGGGCCCCGCACAGATACGCAGTATTTT. Amino acids: CASSLGAGPRTDTQYF.

The V and J genes are TRBV6-5 and TRBJ2-5; D call uncertain. From germline, CDR1 is MNHEY and CDR2 SVGAGI. The CDR3 consists of 13 residues. The ends were cut back, 4 bases at V and 5 bases at J, with 11 bases in the middle. CDR3: CASSFRQRETQYF. The CDR3 nucleotides are TGTGCCAGCAGTTTTAGGCAGAGGGAGACCCAGTACTTC.

The V and J genes are TRBV24-1 and TRBJ2-1, with 7 bases identical to TRBD1. This CDR3 has 15 residues. The junction had 6 bases not matched to a gene; V was cut back by 3 bases and J by 5 bases. From germline, CDR1 is KGHDR and CDR2 SFDVKD. The chain's CDR3 is CATSDLRDSNNEQFF. The CDR3 region has the DNA TGTGCCACCAGTGATCTCCGGGACAGCAACAATGAGCAGTTCTTC.

The rearrangement uses TRBV20-1 and TRBJ2-1; 10 bases align to TRBD2. Per the germline V gene, CDR1 is DFQATT and CDR2 is SNEGSKA (reference sequence). V was pared by 5 bases and J by 3 bases, with 4 bases of the junction left unmatched. This CDR3 comprises 14 residues. CDR3 region: CSASPSGSYNEQFF. CDR3 nucleotide sequence: TGCAGTGCTTCCCCTAGCGGGAGCTACAATGAGCAGTTCTTC.